Presented here are 22 T cell receptor beta chains from one specimen sequenced in a study of Ad26.COV2.S vaccination and SARS-CoV-2 variants. The treatment denotes: over 15 received Ad26.COV2.S at low or high dose, single or two shots; about 5 received placebo; per-sample allocation not given. It was on day 63 after the first vaccine or placebo injection that samples were taken. Clones were read by immunoSEQ multiplex PCR, and TCRdb kept only the in-frame ones, dropping some. This sample has some 400,000 clones, with roughly 90% found just once. Sequenced material: peripheral blood, taken in a trial of Ad26.COV2.S vaccine versus placebo. The receptors originated from a person between 18 and 65 years old who received the Ad26.COV2.S COVID-19 vaccine or a placebo.

The CDR3 DNA is TGCAGCGTTTGGGACAGGTATAGCAATCAGCCCCAGCATTTT. This gives the protein CSVWDRYSNQPQHF. The gene calls are TRBV29-1 and TRBJ1-5, with 8 positions matching TRBD1. In germline, CDR1 is SQVTM, CDR2 ANQGSEA. This CDR3 has 14 amino acids. J lost 0 bases, V lost 5 bases, and 3 bases had no gene match.

CDR3 protein: CASSLSGLNNEQFF. The CDR3 DNA follows: TGTGCCAGCAGCTTATCCGGCCTTAACAATGAGCAGTTCTTC. The gene calls are TRBV11-3 and TRBJ2-1, with unresolved D. The germline gives CDR1 SGHNT, CDR2 YENEEA. V dropped 2 bases and J dropped 5 bases, with 10 bases sitting between them. There are 14 residues in the CDR3.

The chain joins TRBV19 to TRBJ2-5, with 9 bases identical to TRBD1. There are 14 residues in the CDR3. The trim removed 5 bases at V and 1 base at J, leaving 2 bases unmatched. CDR1 LNHDA and CDR2 SQIVND come from the germline V gene (reference sequence). CDR3 DNA: TGTGCCAGTAGTGCGGGACAGGGCCAAGAGACCCAGTACTTC. Translation gives CASSAGQGQETQYF.

V is TRBV2 and J is TRBJ2-7, with D uncertain. The length of the CDR3 is 12 residues. CDR1 is SNHLY, CDR2 FYNNEI, per germline. Trimming took 6 bases from V and 6 from J, leaving 12 bases between them. The CDR3 sequence: CASRPGAAEQYF. CDR3 DNA: TGTGCCAGCAGACCGGGCGCGGCCGAGCAGTACTTC.

V gene TRBV3-1 (or the pseudogene TRBV3-2) combines with J gene TRBJ2-1; possibly TRBD2 for D (6 bases). V shed 5 bases and J shed 6 bases, with 17 bases lying between them. Germline V gene lookup returns CDR1 LGHDT and CDR2 YNNKEL (reference sequence). CDR3 length: 15 amino acids. CDR3 sequence: CASSDRRLARNEQFF. CDR3 in DNA: TGTGCCAGCAGCGACCGGCGGCTAGCGCGCAATGAGCAGTTCTTC.

The genes are TRBV10-3 and TRBJ2-3; D uncertain. V was shortened by 2 bases and J by 3 bases, with 12 bases between the two germline ends. Germline-derived CDR1 and CDR2 are ENHRY and SYGVKD. The CDR3 runs to 15 residues. The CDR3 bases are TGTGCCATCAGTGAGAGGGCAAGTAGTACAGATACGCAGTATTTT. It is translated as CAISERASSTDTQYF.

The chain recombines TRBV2 with TRBJ1-1; 9 bases line up with TRBD1. J was trimmed by 5 bases and V by 6 bases; bases with no gene match: 4. This CDR3 spans 13 amino acids. CDR1 is SNHLY, CDR2 FYNNEI, per germline. CDR3 in DNA: TGTGCCAGCAGCCGACAGGGGGATACTGAAGCTTTCTTT. Its translation: CASSRQGDTEAFF.

The gene calls are TRBV11-3 and TRBJ1-4, with D uncertain. Germline V gene lookup returns CDR1 SGHNT and CDR2 YENEEA. The length of the CDR3 is 16 residues. Between the trimmed V and J ends, which lost 6 bases and 0 bases, there was a span of 14 bases. The DNA for the CDR3 is TGTGCCAGCAGTTCATTAGACGGTGCAACTAATGAAAAACTGTTTTTT. Translation: CASSSLDGATNEKLFF.

This clone occurred once. J is TRBJ1-4 and V is TRBV14; D may be TRBD1 (5 bases). Trimming removed 1 base from V and 3 bases from J, with 12 bases in between. CDR3 length: 16 amino acids. Germline CDR1 and CDR2: SGHDN and FVKESK. CDR3 sequence (DNA): TGTGCCAGCAGCCAAGCCCTCAGGGCGTCTAATGAAAAACTGTTTTTT. It codes for CASSQALRASNEKLFF.

This sequence joins TRBV6-1 and TRBJ2-7; a possible D gene is TRBD1 (6 bases). The CDR3 is made up of 15 amino acids. The V and J ends lost 0 bases and 2 bases respectively, with 11 bases between them. Germline values: CDR1 MNHNS, CDR2 SASEGT. CDR3 region: CASSEAYGTTYEQYF. In nucleotides, the CDR3 is TGTGCCAGCAGTGAAGCATACGGGACAACCTACGAGCAGTACTTC.

This clone was recorded only once. V is TRBV5-1 and J is TRBJ2-1; D uncertain. This CDR3 comprises 15 residues. With 1 base removed from V and 2 bases from J, the gap between germline ends came to 10 bases. Germline V gene sequence: CDR1 SGHRS, CDR2 YFSETQ. In nucleotides, the CDR3 is TGCGCCAGCAGCTTGACAAGGGCGACCTACAATGAGCAGTTCTTC. It translates to CASSLTRATYNEQFF.

The CDR3 DNA follows: TGTGCCTGGAGTGTACAGTTGCGCAATGAGCAGTTCTTC. Translating it yields CAWSVQLRNEQFF. The chain links TRBV30 to TRBJ2-1; D is uncertain. The CDR3 length is 13 residues. With 0 bases removed from V and 6 bases from J, the gap between germline ends came to 9 bases. Looked up from germline, CDR1 is GTSNPN and CDR2 is SVGIG (reference sequence).

The J gene is TRBJ1-2, the V gene TRBV2; D remains ambiguous. Germline CDR1 is SNHLY and CDR2 is FYNNEI. The CDR3 has 11 amino acids. Deletions cut 8 bases from V and 7 bases from J, with 11 bases between. The CDR3: CASGEGAGYTF. The CDR3 DNA sequence: TGTGCCAGCGGAGAAGGAGCTGGCTACACCTTC.

This clone turned up a few times. CDR3 residues: CASSRGQGPLSSGNTIYF. The CDR3 DNA follows: TGCGCCAGCAGCCGCGGACAGGGGCCCCTCTCCTCTGGAAACACCATATATTTT. The chain combines TRBV4-1 with TRBJ1-3; 9 positions agree with TRBD1. Trimming took 4 bases from V and 0 from J; bases not matched to a gene: 10. Germline loops: CDR1 MGHRA, CDR2 YSYEKL. The CDR3 loop spans 18 amino acids.

The rearrangement joins TRBV7-9 to TRBJ2-1, with 10 positions matching TRBD2. The CDR3 extends over 18 amino acids. With V trimmed by 5 bases and J by 4 bases, 14 bases remained unmatched. Germline loops: CDR1 SEHNR, CDR2 FQNEAQ (reference sequence). The CDR3 here is CASSPIQREGVNYNEQFF. CDR3 DNA sequence: TGTGCCAGCAGCCCGATCCAGCGGGAGGGCGTTAATTACAATGAGCAGTTCTTC.

The chain employs TRBV7-8 and TRBJ2-1; possibly TRBD2 for D (5 bases). Germline-derived CDR1 and CDR2 are SGHVS and FQNEAQ. V was shortened by 8 bases and J by 5 bases, with 19 bases between the two germline ends. The CDR3 length is 15 residues. The CDR3 reads CASASRRVGNNEQFF. The CDR3 coding sequence is TGTGCCAGCGCTAGCCGCCGGGTCGGAAACAATGAGCAGTTCTTC.

V usage is TRBV5-4 and J usage is TRBJ2-7; 10 bases map to TRBD1. Germline V lookup: CDR1 SGHNT, CDR2 YYREEE (reference sequence). The V and J ends lost 4 bases and 4 bases, in that order; junction bases with no gene match: 5. The CDR3 length is 14 residues. CDR3 loop: CASSPRQGAYEQYF. CDR3 bases: TGTGCCAGCAGCCCGCGACAGGGGGCTTACGAGCAGTACTTC.

This clone was detected only once. The rearrangement joins TRBV27 to TRBJ1-5; a weak D match, TRBD1 (6 bases). Trimming left V 8 bases short and J 2 bases short, with 16 bases between. The germline V gene encodes CDR1 MNHEY and CDR2 SMNVEV (reference sequence). The CDR3 spans 15 residues. The CDR3 is CASRQGILGNQPQHF. The DNA of the CDR3 is TGTGCCAGCCGCCAGGGGATTTTAGGCAATCAGCCCCAGCATTTT.

This rearrangement joins TRBV28 to TRBJ1-2, with 11 positions matching TRBD1. Per the germline V gene, CDR1 is MDHEN and CDR2 is SYDVKM. Losses at the gene ends were 10 bases for V and 8 bases for J; bases not matched to a gene: 6. The CDR3 totals 12 residues. The CDR3 DNA sequence: TGTGCCACTGGACAGGGGGCGGCCGGCTACACCTTC. Protein sequence: CATGQGAAGYTF.

CDR3 in DNA: TGTGCCTGGAGTGAGACAGGGGGCGTGGGTGAAAAACTGTTTTTT. Its protein product is CAWSETGGVGEKLFF. V is TRBV30 and J is TRBJ1-4, with TRBD1 matching 10 bases. The CDR3 consists of 15 residues. The germline V gene has CDR1 GTSNPN and CDR2 SVGIG (reference sequence). Unmatched junction bases numbered 6, after V lost 1 base and J lost 7 bases.

The V call is TRBV5-1, the J call TRBJ2-7, with D possibly TRBD1 on 5 matching bases. There are 13 residues in the CDR3. V shed 0 bases and J shed 7 bases, with 11 bases lying between them. Germline loops: CDR1 SGHRS, CDR2 YFSETQ. The CDR3: CASSLAQQGEQYF. Here the CDR3 DNA reads TGCGCCAGCAGCTTGGCACAGCAGGGAGAGCAGTACTTC.

This clone was counted a single time. This chain joins TRBV6-5 and TRBJ1-5; maybe TRBD1 (6 bases). Germline CDR1 MNHEY, CDR2 SVGAGI. The V end was cut by 6 bases, the J end by 5 bases, with 11 bases between. CDR3 length equals 13 residues. CDR3 nucleotide sequence: TGTGCCAGCAGGACAAGGGGGGATCAGCCCCAGCATTTT. Translated: CASRTRGDQPQHF.